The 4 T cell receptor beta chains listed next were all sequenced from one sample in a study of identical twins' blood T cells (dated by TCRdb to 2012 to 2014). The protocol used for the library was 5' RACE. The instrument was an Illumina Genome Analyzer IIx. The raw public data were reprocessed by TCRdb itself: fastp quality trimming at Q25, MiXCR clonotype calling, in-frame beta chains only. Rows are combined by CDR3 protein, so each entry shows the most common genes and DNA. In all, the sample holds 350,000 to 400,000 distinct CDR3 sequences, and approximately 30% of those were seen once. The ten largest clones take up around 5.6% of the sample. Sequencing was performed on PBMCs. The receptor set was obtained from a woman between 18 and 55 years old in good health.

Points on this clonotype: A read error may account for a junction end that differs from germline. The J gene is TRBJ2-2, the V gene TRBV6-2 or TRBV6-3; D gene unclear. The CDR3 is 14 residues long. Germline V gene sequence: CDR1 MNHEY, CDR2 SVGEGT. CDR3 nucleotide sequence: TGTGCCGGCAGAACCCGACTGAACACCGGGGAGCTGTTTTTT. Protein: CAGRTRLNTGELFF.

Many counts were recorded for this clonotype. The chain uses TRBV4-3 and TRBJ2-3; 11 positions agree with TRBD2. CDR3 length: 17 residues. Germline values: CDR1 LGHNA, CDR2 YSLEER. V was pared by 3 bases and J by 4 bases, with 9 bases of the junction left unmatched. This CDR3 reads CASSQELAGDLADTQYF. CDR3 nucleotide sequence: TGCGCCAGCAGCCAGGAACTAGCGGGAGATTTGGCAGATACGCAGTATTTT.

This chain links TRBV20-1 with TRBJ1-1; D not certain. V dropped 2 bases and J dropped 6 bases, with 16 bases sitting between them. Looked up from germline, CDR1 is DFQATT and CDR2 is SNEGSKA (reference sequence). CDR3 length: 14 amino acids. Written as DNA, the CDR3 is TGCAGTGCTAGATCCACCTGGCGGAGCGCTGAAGCTTTCTTT. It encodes CSARSTWRSAEAFF.

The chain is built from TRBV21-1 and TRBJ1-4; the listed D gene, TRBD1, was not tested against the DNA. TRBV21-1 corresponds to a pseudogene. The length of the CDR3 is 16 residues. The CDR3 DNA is TGTGCCAGCAGCAAAGATCGGGGACAGGGGAATGAAAAACTGTTTTTT. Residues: CASSKDRGQGNEKLFF.